The 27 T cell receptor beta chains presented below share a single source sample, sequenced in a study of OX40 agonist ivuxolimab in advanced cancers. Preparation of the library involved the immunoSEQ multiplex PCR assay. TCRdb stores this immuneACCESS table with in-frame sequences only. Part of the clones is absent; in the studies checked, under half of the shortfall reflects unresolved V genes, and no reason is known for the rest. The sample table shows some 30,000 clones, and around three quarters are seen once. More than 14% of the sample goes to the ten largest clones. This specimen consisted of CD4+ or CD8+ T cells sorted from blood, obtained in a trial of the OX40 agonist ivuxolimab. Source of these receptors: an adult with an advanced solid tumor such as melanoma, head and neck, liver or kidney cancer.

This clone came up a few times. The CDR3 DNA reads TGTGCCAGCAGCCCGGGGCAGAACCATCAGCCCCAGCATTTT. It encodes CASSPGQNHQPQHF. J is TRBJ1-5 and V is TRBV28; tentatively, D is TRBD1 (5 bases). Germline assignment: CDR1 MDHEN and CDR2 SYDVKM. This CDR3 spans 14 amino acids. V was cut by 6 bases and J by 5 bases, with 14 bases left in between.

This chain links TRBV6-5 with TRBJ1-2; D is unresolved. The CDR3 is 15 residues long. In germline, CDR1 is MNHEY, CDR2 SVGAGI. V was clipped by 0 bases and J by 7 bases, with 15 bases between them. CDR3 coding DNA: TGTGCCAGCAGTTACTCGATGGTTGGGTTGCCTGGCTACACCTTC. Translated: CASSYSMVGLPGYTF.

The rearrangement joins TRBV9 to TRBJ2-2, with 7 positions matching TRBD1. The CDR3 runs to 15 residues. Germline trimming cut 2 bases from V and 7 bases from J; bases unmatched to any gene: 8. CDR1 and CDR2 (germline): SGDLS, YYNGEE. The CDR3 loop reads CASSVRTGTGGELFF. CDR3 coding DNA: TGTGCCAGCAGCGTCAGGACAGGAACTGGCGGGGAGCTGTTTTTT.

The V and J genes are TRBV25-1 and TRBJ2-1; D may be TRBD2 (5 bases). Trimming took off 2 bases at V and 6 bases at J, with 11 bases between the two ends. Germline V gene data show CDR1 as MGHDK and CDR2 as SYGVNS. The CDR3 is 14 residues long. The CDR3 coding sequence is TGTGCCAGCAGTGAAGTCGAGGGATTCAATGAGCAGTTCTTC. This encodes CASSEVEGFNEQFF.

The V gene is TRBV6-4, the J gene TRBJ2-2; 8 bases agree with TRBD1. The CDR3 spans 16 residues. Germline values: CDR1 MRHNA, CDR2 SNTAGT. V gave up 3 bases and J gave up 4 bases; unmatched junction bases: 7. CDR3 coding DNA: TGTGCCAGCAGTGAAGGGGGACAGGACGTCACCGGGGAGCTGTTTTTT. This encodes CASSEGGQDVTGELFF.

The J gene is TRBJ1-6, the V gene TRBV2, with 10 bases aligning to TRBD1. The CDR3 covers 17 residues. Germline CDR1 and CDR2: SNHLY and FYNNEI. Unmatched junction bases numbered 4, after V lost 2 bases and J lost 3 bases. CDR3 nucleotides: TGTGCCAGCAGTGAATACGGGGACAGGGGCTATAATTCACCCCTCCACTTT. Amino acid sequence: CASSEYGDRGYNSPLHF.

This clone was observed a handful of times. V usage is TRBV4-1 and J usage is TRBJ2-7; 9 bases are a match to TRBD1. CDR1 MGHRA and CDR2 YSYEKL come from the germline V gene. The CDR3 has 16 residues. V was clipped by 0 bases and J by 6 bases; unmatched bases: 9. CDR3 DNA sequence: TGCGCCAGCAGCCAAGATCGGTCGGGACAGGGAACCGAGCAGTACTTC. Translation: CASSQDRSGQGTEQYF.

The chain joins TRBV6-5 to TRBJ2-2, with 9 bases matching TRBD1. The CDR3 has 15 residues. V lost 5 bases and J lost 1; bases outside the gene matches: 2. The V gene's germline CDR1 is MNHEY and CDR2 SVGAGI. DNA of the CDR3: TGTGCCAGCAGTAGACAGGGGGTGAACACCGGGGAGCTGTTTTTT. Encoded protein: CASSRQGVNTGELFF.

This clone was counted between two and nine times. The rearrangement joins TRBV6-5 to TRBJ1-6; 7 bases align to TRBD1. V lost 5 bases to trimming and J lost 1 base; unmatched junction nucleotides: 2. Germline-derived CDR1 and CDR2 are MNHEY and SVGAGI. The CDR3 runs 15 residues. For the CDR3, the DNA is TGTGCCAGCAGTCCACAGGGGTCCTATAATTCACCCCTCCACTTT. It translates to CASSPQGSYNSPLHF.

This clone was counted once. The chain employs TRBV6-5 and TRBJ1-1; 7 bases map to TRBD1. V lost 5 bases, J lost 7 bases, and 7 bases stayed unmatched. This CDR3 has 13 amino acids. From germline, CDR1 is MNHEY and CDR2 SVGAGI. CDR3 residues: CASSTTGVGEAFF. In DNA, the CDR3 is TGTGCCAGCAGTACCACAGGGGTGGGTGAAGCTTTCTTT.

The genes are TRBV9 and TRBJ1-1; D remains unclear. V lost 0 bases, J lost 0 bases, and 6 bases lay in between. The CDR3 consists of 14 residues. The V gene's germline CDR1 is SGDLS and CDR2 YYNGEE. In DNA form, the CDR3 reads TGTGCCAGCAGCGTAGAGAGCATGAACACTGAAGCTTTCTTT. This translates into CASSVESMNTEAFF.

The chain joins TRBV5-1 to TRBJ2-5, with a possible D match to TRBD1 (6 bases). The ends were cut back, 4 bases at V and 5 bases at J, with 15 bases in the middle. The germline CDR1 and CDR2 sequences are SGHRS and YFSETQ. This CDR3 is built from 14 residues. The CDR3 sequence: CASSQTGPAETQYF. DNA of the CDR3: TGCGCCAGCAGCCAGACAGGCCCGGCGGAGACCCAGTACTTC. The entire variable domain, with the rest obtained from reference TRBV5-1 and TRBJ2-5, is as follows: KAGVTQTPRYLIKTRGQQVTLSCSPISGHRSVSWYQQTPGQGLQFLFEYFSETQRNKGNFPGRFSGRQFSNSRSEMNVSTLELGDSALYLCASSQTGPAETQYFGPGTRLLVL.

The V and J genes are TRBV5-1 and TRBJ2-7; 9 bases match TRBD2. Germline CDR1 is SGHRS and CDR2 is YFSETQ. V trimming: 2 bases; J trimming: 2 bases; junction bases outside the gene matches: 5. The CDR3 has 15 amino acids. The CDR3 DNA follows: TGCGCCAGCAGCTTTACTAGCGGGCACCCCTACGAGCAGTACTTC. Translating it yields CASSFTSGHPYEQYF.

The chain joins TRBV6-1 to TRBJ2-5; D might be TRBD2 (5 bases). CDR1 is MNHNS, CDR2 SASEGT, per germline. V was clipped by 2 bases and J by 4 bases, with 8 bases between them. This CDR3 has 13 amino acids. CDR3: CASSERGLETQYF. The CDR3, as DNA: TGTGCCAGCAGTGAACGAGGGTTAGAGACCCAGTACTTC.

As DNA, the CDR3 is TGCGCCAGCAGCTTGGAACGGGGCGCGAGTGGGGCCAACGTCCTGACTTTC. It is translated as CASSLERGASGANVLTF. This chain connects TRBV5-1 to TRBJ2-6, with D perhaps matching TRBD1 or TRBD2 (5 bases each). Germline V gene lookup returns CDR1 SGHRS and CDR2 YFSETQ. V was pared by 0 bases and J by 3 bases, with 13 bases between. The CDR3 sequence is 17 residues long.

The rearrangement links TRBV6-1 to TRBJ2-7; D is undetermined. CDR1 MNHNS and CDR2 SASEGT come from the germline V gene. CDR3 length equals 15 residues. V shed 6 bases and J shed 2 bases, with 17 bases lying between them. The DNA for the CDR3 is TGTGCCAGCAGAACCAGGTCTCCCTCTACCTACGAGCAGTACTTC. Its translation: CASRTRSPSTYEQYF.

The rearrangement links TRBV25-1 to TRBJ1-3; no definite D call. This CDR3 comprises 16 residues. Per the germline V gene, CDR1 is MGHDK and CDR2 is SYGVNS. Trimming stripped 3 bases from V and 0 bases from J, with 12 bases between. The CDR3 loop reads CASSDTDRYSGNTIYF. CDR3 DNA sequence: TGTGCCAGCAGTGATACGGACCGCTACTCTGGAAACACCATATATTTT. Full variable domain (missing parts from reference TRBV25-1 and TRBJ1-3): EADIYQTPRYLVIGTGKKITLECSQTMGHDKMYWYQQDPGMELHLIHYSYGVNSTEKGDLSSESTVSRIRTEHFPLTLESARPSHTSQYLCASSDTDRYSGNTIYFGEGSWLTVV.

The chain is built from TRBV18 and TRBJ2-7; TRBD2 might be the D (5 bases). CDR3 length: 13 residues. Per germline, CDR1 KGHSH and CDR2 LQKENI. The V and J ends lost 1 base and 5 bases respectively, with 9 bases between them. Written as DNA, the CDR3 is TGTGCCAGCTCACCACGGTCGGGGAACGAGCAGTACTTC. Translated, it gives CASSPRSGNEQYF.

The chain is built from TRBV18 and TRBJ1-4; TRBD1 matches at 9 bases. Trimming at V came to 4 bases and at J to 8 bases, leaving 8 bases not matched to a gene. The CDR3 is 15 residues long. Germline V gene lookup returns CDR1 KGHSH and CDR2 LQKENI. The CDR3 sequence is CASSRRDRAGEKLFF. CDR3 in DNA: TGTGCCAGCTCACGACGGGACAGGGCAGGGGAAAAACTGTTTTTT.

This chain uses TRBV2 with TRBJ1-6; possibly TRBD1 for D (6 bases). The CDR3 length is 14 residues. CDR1 SNHLY and CDR2 FYNNEI come from the germline V gene. Trimming took off 6 bases at V and 10 bases at J, with 16 bases between the two ends. The CDR3 region has the DNA TGTGCCAGCAGCGATGCAGGGGAGGGGTCACCCCTCCACTTT. Its protein product is CASSDAGEGSPLHF.

The rearrangement uses TRBV20-1 and TRBJ2-1, with D possibly being TRBD1 or TRBD2 (5 bases each). The CDR3 contains 11 residues. From germline, CDR1 is DFQATT and CDR2 SNEGSKA (reference sequence). The V and J ends lost 7 bases and 8 bases respectively, with 12 bases between them. The CDR3: CSGGISDEQFF. DNA for the CDR3: TGCAGTGGGGGGATCTCGGATGAGCAGTTCTTC.

The rearrangement joins TRBV6-5 to TRBJ1-5; D ambiguous. CDR3 length: 13 amino acids. The germline V gene encodes CDR1 MNHEY and CDR2 SVGAGI. V lost 6 bases and J 4 bases, leaving 10 bases between the germline ends. The DNA for the CDR3 is TGTGCCAGCAGGTCCAGTGAGAATCAGCCCCAGCATTTT. Amino acids: CASRSSENQPQHF.

The rearrangement joins TRBV27 to TRBJ2-5; 8 bases are shared with TRBD1. Per germline, CDR1 MNHEY and CDR2 SMNVEV (reference sequence). After removal of 3 bases from V and 5 bases from J, the junction contained 5 bases not matched to a gene. The CDR3 contains 14 residues. Written as DNA, the CDR3 is TGTGCCAGCAGTTTTTCCAGGGGGCTGGAGACCCAGTACTTC. It translates to CASSFSRGLETQYF.

This clone was found once. V usage is TRBV6-1 and J usage is TRBJ1-1; D unclear. The length of the CDR3 is 14 residues. The V and J ends lost 8 bases and 2 bases respectively, with 15 bases between them. Germline V gene sequence: CDR1 MNHNS, CDR2 SASEGT. This CDR3 is CASDFQVPNTEAFF. CDR3 bases: TGTGCCAGCGATTTCCAAGTGCCCAACACTGAAGCTTTCTTT.

This chain connects TRBV11-2 to TRBJ2-5, with D hard to call. Trimming shortened V by 8 bases and J by 7 bases, and 14 bases separated the two germline ends. CDR1 and CDR2 from the germline V gene are SGHAT and FQNNGV. The CDR3 has 12 residues. The CDR3 DNA reads as TGTGCCAGCGCTGGGGTTTTAGGGACCCAGTACTTC. Residues: CASAGVLGTQYF.

The CDR3 spells CASGATASGNTIYF. In nucleotides, the CDR3 is TGCGCCAGCGGCGCAACGGCCTCTGGAAACACCATATATTTT. The chain has TRBV5-1 and TRBJ1-3; no clear D. The CDR3 has 14 residues. Germline V lookup: CDR1 SGHRS, CDR2 YFSETQ. V shed 7 bases and J shed 0 bases, with 11 bases lying between them.

The V gene is TRBV30, the J gene TRBJ1-1; D may be TRBD1 (5 bases). V lost 4 bases to trimming and J lost 0 bases, with 9 bases between them. This CDR3 comprises 13 residues. Germline-derived CDR1 and CDR2 are GTSNPN and SVGIG (reference sequence). CDR3: CAWTGIMNTEAFF. For the CDR3, the DNA is TGTGCCTGGACAGGGATCATGAACACTGAAGCTTTCTTT.